Below are 27 T cell receptor beta chains sequenced from a single sample in a study of blood T cell repertoires in COVID-19. Profiling relied on immunoSEQ multiplex PCR, and the TCRdb table lists in-frame clones only, not all of them. This table has about 200,000 clones, over 80% appearing once. Sequencing used PBMCs or T cells enriched from blood (not recorded which). All receptors come from a young woman who had been exposed to COVID-19.

This clone was counted once. The chain combines TRBV6-5 with TRBJ1-2; D remains unclear. V shed 2 bases and J shed 8 bases, with 21 bases lying between them. The length of the CDR3 is 16 residues. CDR1 MNHEY and CDR2 SVGAGI come from the germline V gene. CDR3 amino acids: CASSYVPQIRIGGYTF. The CDR3 nucleotides are TGTGCCAGCAGTTACGTCCCCCAGATCAGGATTGGGGGCTACACCTTC.

The chain uses TRBV6-5 and TRBJ2-7; 9 nucleotides match TRBD1. The germline gives CDR1 MNHEY, CDR2 SVGAGI. CDR3 size: 12 residues. J gave up 3 bases and V 10 bases, and 4 bases lay outside the gene matches. Here the CDR3 reads CATGQGLYEQYF. The DNA of the CDR3 is TGTGCCACCGGACAGGGGCTCTACGAGCAGTACTTC.

The chain uses TRBV20-1 and TRBJ2-1; the D gene is possibly TRBD2 (5 bases). CDR1 DFQATT and CDR2 SNEGSKA come from the germline V gene (reference sequence). Trimming cost V 6 bases and J 8 bases, with 11 bases left between them. The CDR3 has 11 amino acids. CDR3 nucleotide sequence: TGCAGTGCCCCCGGACTGCATGAGCAGTTCTTC. Protein: CSAPGLHEQFF.

The CDR3 sequence: CATSGHLNQPQHF. CDR3 in DNA: TGTGCCACCTCGGGACACTTAAATCAGCCCCAGCATTTT. This rearrangement joins TRBV15 to TRBJ1-5, with TRBD1 as a possible D gene (6 bases). Germline values: CDR1 LNHNV, CDR2 YYDKDF (reference sequence). The length of the CDR3 is 13 residues. Trimming took off 8 bases at V and 4 bases at J, with 12 bases between the two ends.

The chain has TRBV3-1 (or the pseudogene TRBV3-2) and TRBJ1-5; 9 bases map to TRBD1. The J segment lost 0 bases and the V segment lost 6 bases, leaving 21 bases of the junction unmatched. Germline V gene sequence: CDR1 LGHDT, CDR2 YNNKEL (reference sequence). This CDR3 contains 21 residues. Here the CDR3 DNA reads TGTGCCAGCAGTCCGGGACAGGGAAAAGAGGCTGGTCTGGGTAGCAATCAGCCCCAGCATTTT. Protein sequence: CASSPGQGKEAGLGSNQPQHF.

V usage is TRBV11-2 and J usage is TRBJ1-3, with TRBD1 as a possible D gene (5 bases). Germline lookup yields CDR1 SGHAT and CDR2 FQNNGV. V dropped 5 bases and J dropped 8 bases, with 10 bases sitting between them. This CDR3 comprises 12 residues. The CDR3 is CASSLTGDTIYF. As DNA, the CDR3 is TGTGCCAGCAGCCTAACAGGTGACACCATATATTTT.

This clone has only one observation. V is TRBV12-5 and J is TRBJ1-1; D is perhaps TRBD1 (6 bases). Trimming took off 2 bases at V and 1 base at J, with 17 bases between the two ends. This CDR3 has 17 residues. Germline V gene data show CDR1 as LGHNT and CDR2 as FRNRAP. This chain's CDR3 is CASGLIRLGRGNTEAFF. In DNA form, the CDR3 reads TGTGCTAGTGGTTTGATTCGGTTGGGCAGGGGGAACACTGAAGCTTTCTTT.

This chain uses TRBV5-6 with TRBJ1-4, with 9 bases identical to TRBD1. The CDR3 is 16 amino acids. CDR1 SGHDT and CDR2 YYEEEE come from the germline V gene. The V and J ends lost 4 bases and 3 bases, in that order; junction bases with no gene match: 7. The CDR3 is CASSPGQGTPNEKLFF. The CDR3 DNA reads as TGTGCCAGCAGCCCGGGACAGGGTACACCTAATGAAAAACTGTTTTTT.

This chain uses TRBV9 with TRBJ2-2, with TRBD1 matching 9 bases. CDR3 length: 17 amino acids. V was clipped by 0 bases and J by 3 bases; unmatched bases: 6. The germline V gene has CDR1 SGDLS and CDR2 YYNGEE. The CDR3 spells CASSVDPGQGHTGELFF. The CDR3 nucleotides read TGTGCCAGCAGCGTAGACCCGGGACAGGGACACACCGGGGAGCTGTTTTTT.

The chain employs TRBV27 and TRBJ1-2; 7 bases agree with TRBD1. The CDR3 is made up of 12 amino acids. Germline V gives CDR1 MNHEY, CDR2 SMNVEV (reference sequence). V shed 6 bases and J 5 bases; nucleotides not matched to a gene: 3. Here the CDR3 DNA reads TGTGCCAGCAGCGTGACAGGGTATGGCTACACCTTC. It translates to CASSVTGYGYTF.

Note on this clone: In the same sample, other DNA sequences code for this CDR3. The chain employs TRBV12-3 or TRBV12-4 and TRBJ1-5, with D possibly TRBD1 on 5 matching bases. The CDR3 extends over 12 amino acids. The ends were cut back, 6 bases at V and 4 bases at J, with 7 bases in the middle. In nucleotides, the CDR3 is TGTGCCAGCAGCCAGGGAAATCAGCCCCAGCATTTT. Protein: CASSQGNQPQHF.

V is TRBV6-4 and J is TRBJ2-3, with 10 bases fitting TRBD1. V lost 6 bases to trimming and J lost 3 bases; unmatched junction nucleotides: 6. Looked up from germline, CDR1 is MRHNA and CDR2 is SNTAGT. This CDR3 is 15 amino acids long. In DNA, the CDR3 is TGTGCCAGCAGCGAAAGGGGACAGGGGACAGATACGCAGTATTTT. This codes for CASSERGQGTDTQYF.

V gene TRBV7-9 combines with J gene TRBJ2-5; 9 bases agree with TRBD2. V trimming: 4 bases; J trimming: 2 bases; junction bases outside the gene matches: 5. CDR3 length equals 15 residues. Germline-derived CDR1 and CDR2 are SEHNR and FQNEAQ (reference sequence). As DNA, the CDR3 is TGTGCCAGCAGCTCCCGACTAGCGGAACAAGAGACCCAGTACTTC. Translating it yields CASSSRLAEQETQYF.

V is TRBV12-5 and J is TRBJ2-2; TRBD1 matches 8 bases. Germline CDR1 and CDR2: LGHNT and FRNRAP. The length of the CDR3 is 16 residues. The junction had 8 bases not matched to a gene; V was cut back by 2 bases and J by 6 bases. The CDR3 DNA reads as TGTGCTAGTGGTTTGCTTCGGGACAGGTCCTCCGGGGAGCTGTTTTTT. Amino acid sequence: CASGLLRDRSSGELFF.

This sequence joins TRBV9 and TRBJ1-1; TRBD1 matches 7 bases. Trimming took 2 bases from V and 1 from J; bases not matched to a gene: 5. The CDR3 sequence is 15 residues long. CDR1 is SGDLS, CDR2 YYNGEE, per germline. CDR3 residues: CASSVSDRTNTEAFF. Written as DNA, the CDR3 is TGTGCCAGCAGCGTTTCGGACAGGACGAACACTGAAGCTTTCTTT.

The rearrangement uses TRBV19 and TRBJ1-1, with TRBD1 as a possible D gene (5 bases). The germline gives CDR1 LNHDA, CDR2 SQIVND (reference sequence). The CDR3 has 14 amino acids. Deletions cut 5 bases from V and 1 base from J, with 11 bases between. Written as DNA, the CDR3 is TGTGCCAGTAGTGCCGGCGGGGGGAACACTGAAGCTTTCTTT. Amino acids: CASSAGGGNTEAFF.

This clone was detected many times. An end of the junction does not agree with germline; a read error may underlie this. This chain uses TRBV6-2 or TRBV6-3 with TRBJ2-1, with 8 bases identical to TRBD2. This CDR3 has 13 residues. CDR1 is MNHEY, CDR2 SVGEGT, per germline. The CDR3 region is CASSLPGLGELFF. The CDR3 nucleotides read TGTGCCAGCAGTCTACCGGGACTAGGTGAGCTGTTCTTC.

This rearrangement joins TRBV7-9 to TRBJ1-4, with 7 bases identical to TRBD1. Trimming at V came to 5 bases and at J to 5 bases, leaving 2 bases not matched to a gene. Germline CDR1 SEHNR, CDR2 FQNEAQ (reference sequence). CDR3 length equals 13 residues. In DNA form, the CDR3 reads TGTGCCAGCAGCGGGACAGCGAATGAAAAACTGTTTTTT. Translated: CASSGTANEKLFF.

This chain uses TRBV3-1 (or the pseudogene TRBV3-2) with TRBJ2-1, with 12 bases identical to TRBD2. Germline CDR1 LGHDT, CDR2 YNNKEL (reference sequence). The CDR3 runs to 16 residues. V dropped 0 bases and J dropped 12; count of bases not matched to a gene: 9. CDR3 loop: CASSQDFASGGERQFF. CDR3 coding DNA: TGTGCCAGCAGCCAAGATTTTGCTAGCGGGGGGGAGAGGCAGTTCTTC.

The chain combines TRBV4-1 with TRBJ1-6; D gene uncertain. V lost 0 bases to trimming and J lost 0 bases, with 9 bases between them. Germline V gene lookup returns CDR1 MGHRA and CDR2 YSYEKL. CDR3 length: 17 residues. Here the CDR3 reads CASSQEFPSSYNSPLHF. The CDR3 DNA sequence: TGCGCCAGCAGCCAAGAGTTTCCCAGCTCCTATAATTCACCCCTCCACTTT.

J is TRBJ2-1 and V is TRBV29-1; 7 bases align to TRBD2. V lost 1 base to trimming and J lost 1 base; unmatched junction nucleotides: 1. The CDR3 extends over 14 amino acids. Germline loops: CDR1 SQVTM, CDR2 ANQGSEA. CDR3 DNA: TGCAGCGTTGAAGGGCGGGGGTCCTACAATGAGCAGTTCTTC. Translating it yields CSVEGRGSYNEQFF.

The V gene is TRBV12-5, the J gene TRBJ2-3, with 8 bases lining up with TRBD2. There are 17 residues in the CDR3. The germline CDR1 and CDR2 sequences are LGHNT and FRNRAP. The ends lost 1 base at V and 0 bases at J; junction bases unmatched: 6. In DNA, the CDR3 is TGTGCTAGTGGTTTGGGAGTTAGCGGGACGAGCACAGATACGCAGTATTTT. It is translated as CASGLGVSGTSTDTQYF.

V is TRBV27 and J is TRBJ2-3; 8 nucleotides agree with TRBD1. V lost 4 bases, J lost 0 bases, and 6 bases stayed unmatched. The CDR3 extends over 16 amino acids. Germline values: CDR1 MNHEY, CDR2 SMNVEV (reference sequence). The CDR3 loop reads CASSSPGGLSTDTQYF. DNA of the CDR3: TGTGCCAGCAGTTCTCCAGGGGGCCTGAGCACAGATACGCAGTATTTT.

In its sample, this clone was seen a few times. The chain couples TRBV5-6 to TRBJ1-2, with TRBD1 matching 9 bases. The CDR3 extends over 15 amino acids. The germline V gene encodes CDR1 SGHDT and CDR2 YYEEEE. V lost 4 bases and J lost 1; bases outside the gene matches: 5. The CDR3 spells CASSPGTGSNYGYTF. CDR3 coding DNA: TGTGCCAGCAGCCCCGGGACAGGGAGTAACTATGGCTACACCTTC.

This clone appeared a single time. The J gene is TRBJ1-4, the V gene TRBV10-3, with D possibly being TRBD1 (5 bases). This CDR3 spans 12 amino acids. Between the trimmed V and J ends, which lost 5 bases and 8 bases, there was a span of 9 bases. Germline values: CDR1 ENHRY, CDR2 SYGVKD. The CDR3 nucleotides are TGTGCCATCAGTCAGGGTCCGGAAAAACTGTTTTTT. It translates to CAISQGPEKLFF.

The rearrangement links TRBV5-4 to TRBJ2-1; TRBD1 matches at 7 bases. Germline loops: CDR1 SGHNT, CDR2 YYREEE (reference sequence). Trimming removed 4 bases from V and 12 bases from J; junction bases left unmatched: 13. The CDR3 is 14 residues long. As DNA, the CDR3 is TGTGCCAGCAGCCCGACAGGGTTTGAAATGGGGCAGTTCTTC. Its protein is CASSPTGFEMGQFF.

This sequence joins TRBV29-1 and TRBJ1-5; D gene uncertain. The germline V gene has CDR1 SQVTM and CDR2 ANQGSEA. Trimming stripped 7 bases from V and 4 bases from J, with 17 bases between. The CDR3 spans 14 residues. CDR3 in amino acids: CSACFTSSNQPQHF. DNA for the CDR3: TGCAGCGCCTGCTTTACTTCTTCGAATCAGCCCCAGCATTTT.